This passage covers 13 T cell receptor beta chains from one sample sequenced in a study of cytomegalovirus exposure and HLA in healthy donors. Use of 60 Vbeta and 13 Jbeta primers characterized the PCR. Clones were sequenced by immunoSEQ multiplex PCR, and TCRdb holds only the in-frame ones, with some missing. The sample contains about 110,000 clones, just over 70% of which appear only once. The specimen sequenced was PBMCs. The receptors derive from a boy younger than 18 in good health and CMV-seronegative.

This clone showed up just a few times. The chain uses TRBV2 and TRBJ2-3; no clear D. In germline, CDR1 is SNHLY, CDR2 FYNNEI. CDR3 length: 12 amino acids. Trimming took 4 bases from V and 4 from J, leaving 6 bases between them. This CDR3 is CASSVSADTQYF. In nucleotides, the CDR3 is TGTGCCAGCAGTGTCTCGGCAGATACGCAGTATTTT.

CDR3 protein: CASSPMGQRSTDTQYF. CDR3 in DNA: TGTGCCAGCTCACCAATGGGACAGAGGAGCACAGATACGCAGTATTTT. J is TRBJ2-3 and V is TRBV18; TRBD1 agrees at 7 bases. With V trimmed by 2 bases and J by 0 bases, 5 bases remained unmatched. CDR3 length equals 16 residues. Germline V CDR1 and CDR2: KGHSH, LQKENI.

V usage is TRBV5-1 and J usage is TRBJ1-2; TRBD1 matches 8 bases. The V segment lost 1 base and the J segment 4 bases; nucleotides outside the gene matches: 12. This CDR3 contains 17 residues. Germline V CDR1 and CDR2: SGHRS, YFSETQ. CDR3 region: CASSLLFRGRARYGYTF. The CDR3 DNA follows: TGCGCCAGCAGCTTGTTGTTCAGGGGGCGTGCTCGCTATGGCTACACCTTC.

The chain joins TRBV6-1 to TRBJ2-5; 12 bases align to TRBD2. Germline lookup yields CDR1 MNHNS and CDR2 SASEGT. The CDR3 loop spans 16 amino acids. V was clipped by 4 bases and J by 5 bases; unmatched bases: 8. CDR3 region: CASSAQLAGGRETQYF. The CDR3 DNA reads TGTGCCAGCAGTGCCCAACTAGCGGGGGGCCGCGAGACCCAGTACTTC.

This clone was seen only once. The sample carries other DNA sequences with the same CDR3. CDR3 nucleotides: TGCAGCGTTGAGGGCCTACTGAACACTGAAGCTTTCTTT. Translated: CSVEGLLNTEAFF. This sequence joins TRBV29-1 and TRBJ1-1; D unresolved. The CDR3 is 13 amino acids. Trimming took off 3 bases at V and 0 bases at J, with 8 bases between the two ends. The germline CDR1 and CDR2 sequences are SQVTM and ANQGSEA.

V is TRBV19 and J is TRBJ2-3; no firm D call. The V and J ends lost 2 bases and 5 bases respectively, with 2 bases between them. The CDR3 covers 11 residues. CDR1 and CDR2 from the germline V gene are LNHDA and SQIVND (reference sequence). The CDR3 region has the DNA TGTGCCAGTAGTATACTAGATACGCAGTATTTT. Translation gives CASSILDTQYF. The full variable domain, with the rest looked up from reference TRBV19 and TRBJ2-3, is DGGITQSPKYLFRKEGQNVTLSCEQNLNHDAMYWYRQDPGQGLRLIYYSQIVNDFQKGDIAEGYSVSREKKESFPLTVTSAQKNPTAFYLCASSILDTQYFGPGTRLTVL.

There are a few counts of this clone. The chain combines TRBV11-3 with TRBJ2-1; D unclear. Germline V gene sequence: CDR1 SGHNT, CDR2 YENEEA. The CDR3 has 13 residues. Trimming cost V 4 bases and J 5 bases, with 9 bases left between them. This chain's CDR3 is CASSSLTDNEQFF. CDR3 nucleotides: TGTGCCAGCAGCTCCCTCACGGACAATGAGCAGTTCTTC.

J is TRBJ2-2 and V is TRBV28; 8 positions match TRBD1. V trimming: 0 bases; J trimming: 6 bases; junction bases outside the gene matches: 9. Germline lookup yields CDR1 MDHEN and CDR2 SYDVKM. This CDR3 is 17 amino acids long. The CDR3 bases are TGTGCCAGCAGTTTATGGACGTCAGGGGGCGCCCCCGGGGAGCTGTTTTTT. It encodes CASSLWTSGGAPGELFF.

The J gene is TRBJ2-3, the V gene TRBV4-3, with D tentatively TRBD1 (5 bases). Trimming pared 3 bases from V and 6 bases from J, leaving 13 bases between. The V gene's germline CDR1 is LGHNA and CDR2 YSLEER. This CDR3 comprises 14 residues. For the CDR3, the DNA is TGCGCCAGCAGCCATACAGGCGTGCTGGATACGCAGTATTTT. This encodes CASSHTGVLDTQYF.

The rearrangement links TRBV5-1 to TRBJ2-5; D perhaps matches TRBD2 (6 bases). V was shortened by 4 bases and J by 4 bases, with 17 bases between the two germline ends. The CDR3 is made up of 15 amino acids. Germline V CDR1 and CDR2: SGHRS, YFSETQ. CDR3 DNA sequence: TGCGCCAGCAGCCCAGCCGTGGGGGGTACAGAGACCCAGTACTTC. Translating it yields CASSPAVGGTETQYF.

This chain links TRBV5-6 with TRBJ2-5; 8 bases line up with TRBD1. There are 15 residues in the CDR3. Germline CDR1 reads SGHDT; CDR2 reads YYEEEE. Losses at the gene ends were 0 bases for V and 4 bases for J; bases not matched to a gene: 5. In nucleotides, the CDR3 is TGTGCCAGCAGCTTGGGCAGGGGGCAAGGAGAGACCCAGTACTTC. Encoded protein: CASSLGRGQGETQYF.

The chain combines TRBV18 with TRBJ2-5; 10 nucleotides line up with TRBD1. This CDR3 has 14 residues. From germline, CDR1 is KGHSH and CDR2 LQKENI. The ends lost 3 bases at V and 3 bases at J; junction bases unmatched: 1. The CDR3: CASSPTGGEETQYF. The CDR3, as DNA: TGTGCCAGCTCACCGACAGGGGGCGAAGAGACCCAGTACTTC.

This clone has only a few counts. The V gene is TRBV2, the J gene TRBJ1-1, with TRBD1 matching over 7 bases. With 6 bases clipped from V and 0 bases from J, the junction kept 4 bases outside the gene matches. Per germline, CDR1 SNHLY and CDR2 FYNNEI. The CDR3 has 14 residues. The DNA of the CDR3 is TGTGCCAGCAGCGTACAGGGGATGAACACTGAAGCTTTCTTT. It is translated as CASSVQGMNTEAFF.